The 24 T cell receptor beta chains presented below share a single source sample, sequenced in a study of cytomegalovirus exposure and HLA in healthy donors. Repertoires were generated with immunoSEQ multiplex PCR, while TCRdb's copy carries only in-frame clones and drops some. There are 250,000 to 350,000 clones in the sample; 85% to 90% occur only once, and roughly 1% lies in the top ten. The sequenced sample consisted of PBMCs. The receptors were gathered from a woman in her late teens or twenties in good health and CMV-seronegative.

The chain couples TRBV19 to TRBJ1-5, with D maybe TRBD1 (5 bases). V lost 2 bases and J lost 6, with 8 bases in between. This CDR3 is 13 amino acids long. Germline V gene data show CDR1 as LNHDA and CDR2 as SQIVND (reference sequence). The CDR3 spells CASSILTGQPQHF. CDR3 nucleotides: TGTGCCAGTAGTATACTCACAGGTCAGCCCCAGCATTTT.

This chain's CDR3 is CASSLNARETQYF. The CDR3 nucleotides are TGTGCCAGCAGTTTAAATGCGAGGGAGACCCAGTACTTC. The rearrangement uses TRBV28 and TRBJ2-5, with unresolved D. Germline values: CDR1 MDHEN, CDR2 SYDVKM. The CDR3 sequence is 13 residues long. Trimming cost V 2 bases and J 5 bases, with 9 bases left between them. Looking up the rest from reference TRBV28 and TRBJ2-5 gives the full variable domain: DVKVTQSSRYLVKRTGEKVFLECVQDMDHENMFWYRQDPGLGLRLIYFSYDVKMKEKGDIPEGYSVSREKKERFSLILESASTNQTSMYLCASSLNARETQYFGPGTRLLVL.

The chain is built from TRBV19 and TRBJ1-5; no firm D call. The ends were cut back, 7 bases at V and 4 bases at J, with 14 bases in the middle. Germline V CDR1 and CDR2: LNHDA, SQIVND (reference sequence). The CDR3 is made up of 14 amino acids. The CDR3 bases are TGTGCCAGTACCCCTAACGGGGTTAATCAGCCCCAGCATTTT. Encoded protein: CASTPNGVNQPQHF.

The chain employs TRBV2 and TRBJ1-5; D gene uncertain. The CDR3 runs to 14 residues. The germline V and J ends were trimmed by 8 bases and 3 bases, with 14 bases remaining between them. Germline V gene sequence: CDR1 SNHLY, CDR2 FYNNEI. CDR3 sequence reads: CASLEGLANQPQHF. In nucleotides, the CDR3 is TGTGCCAGCCTAGAGGGATTAGCCAATCAGCCCCAGCATTTT.

The sample holds one count of this clone. In DNA form, the CDR3 reads TGCGCCAGCAAACCGTTAGCGGGTGTCACCGGGGAGCTGTTTTTT. It is translated as CASKPLAGVTGELFF. The gene calls are TRBV5-1 and TRBJ2-2; 7 bases match TRBD2. Trimming took 6 bases from V and 4 from J; bases not matched to a gene: 9. Germline CDR1 and CDR2: SGHRS and YFSETQ. The CDR3 is 15 residues long.

CDR3 sequence: CASSLAGTGGQNEQFF. In DNA, the CDR3 is TGCGCCAGCAGCTTGGCGGGGACAGGGGGCCAAAATGAGCAGTTCTTC. The chain recombines TRBV5-1 with TRBJ2-1, with 12 bases lining up with TRBD1. The CDR3 is 16 amino acids. V shed 0 bases, J shed 7 bases, and the junction held 5 bases outside the gene matches. CDR1 and CDR2 from the germline V gene are SGHRS and YFSETQ. Combining the CDR3 with reference TRBV5-1 and TRBJ2-1 gives the whole variable domain KAGVTQTPRYLIKTRGQQVTLSCSPISGHRSVSWYQQTPGQGLQFLFEYFSETQRNKGNFPGRFSGRQFSNSRSEMNVSTLELGDSALYLCASSLAGTGGQNEQFFGPGTRLTVL.

This chain connects TRBV7-6 to TRBJ2-1, with D perhaps matching TRBD2 (6 bases). The CDR3 contains 13 residues. V dropped 6 bases and J dropped 10 bases, with 16 bases sitting between them. The germline CDR1 and CDR2 sequences are SGHVS and FNYEAQ. In DNA form, the CDR3 reads TGTGCCAGCAGGCCGATCGGAGGGCACGAGCAGTTCTTC. Translated: CASRPIGGHEQFF.

This clone was seen once. The chain recombines TRBV28 with TRBJ2-7; 7 bases map to TRBD1. There are 14 residues in the CDR3. Germline values: CDR1 MDHEN, CDR2 SYDVKM. CDR3 DNA: TGTGCTACCATAAAACAGGGGTTCTCCTACGAGCAGTACTTC. Translated, it gives CATIKQGFSYEQYF.

The chain has TRBV5-6 and TRBJ2-1; TRBD2 aligns across 10 bases. The CDR3 is made up of 15 amino acids. Germline V gives CDR1 SGHDT, CDR2 YYEEEE. The ends lost 4 bases at V and 4 bases at J; junction bases unmatched: 5. The CDR3 DNA is TGTGCCAGCAGCCCTCTAGCGGGAGTGTACAATGAGCAGTTCTTC. It translates to CASSPLAGVYNEQFF.

This clone is a singleton in its sample. V is TRBV27 and J is TRBJ1-1; TRBD1 aligns across 9 bases. The CDR3 length is 15 residues. The germline gives CDR1 MNHEY, CDR2 SMNVEV (reference sequence). V lost 4 bases and J lost 3; bases outside the gene matches: 6. The CDR3 loop is CASSYTGGFDTEAFF. Here the CDR3 DNA reads TGTGCCAGCAGTTACACAGGGGGCTTCGACACTGAAGCTTTCTTT.

The V gene is TRBV28, the J gene TRBJ1-2, with TRBD1 matching over 7 bases. This CDR3 region has 13 residues. Germline V gene lookup returns CDR1 MDHEN and CDR2 SYDVKM. With 6 bases clipped from V and 5 bases from J, the junction kept 6 bases outside the gene matches. The DNA for the CDR3 is TGTGCCAGCAGGGTAGGACAGGCTTATGGCTACACCTTC. Its translation is CASRVGQAYGYTF.

This rearrangement joins TRBV28 to TRBJ2-2; tentative D call: TRBD1 (6 bases). Trimming left V 6 bases short and J 5 bases short, with 22 bases between. CDR1 is MDHEN, CDR2 SYDVKM, per germline. CDR3 length: 17 amino acids. CDR3: CASSPLSPGEMTGELFF. The CDR3 nucleotides read TGTGCCAGCAGCCCCCTCTCCCCAGGGGAGATGACCGGGGAGCTGTTTTTT.

In its sample, this clone was seen a few times. The chain has TRBV4-1 and TRBJ1-2; D might be TRBD1 (6 bases). Germline V gene data show CDR1 as MGHRA and CDR2 as YSYEKL. The CDR3 length is 15 residues. V was trimmed by 4 bases and J by 2 bases, leaving 14 bases between them. This CDR3 reads CASSPQFQGNYGYTF. The CDR3 DNA reads TGCGCCAGCAGCCCCCAGTTTCAGGGGAACTATGGCTACACCTTC.

The chain combines TRBV14 with TRBJ1-2; tentatively, D is TRBD1 (5 bases). Germline V gives CDR1 SGHDN, CDR2 FVKESK. Trimming shortened V by 4 bases and J by 4 bases, and 10 bases separated the two germline ends. The CDR3 sequence is 13 residues long. Here the CDR3 reads CASSLDTGYGYTF. CDR3 bases: TGTGCCAGCAGCCTGGACACGGGCTATGGCTACACCTTC. The full variable domain, with the rest looked up from reference TRBV14 and TRBJ1-2, is EAGVTQFPSHSVIEKGQTVTLRCDPISGHDNLYWYRRVMGKEIKFLLHFVKESKQDESGMPNNRFLAERTGGTYSTLKVQPAELEDSGVYFCASSLDTGYGYTFGSGTRLTVV.

V and J are TRBV25-1 and TRBJ1-4, with D perhaps matching TRBD1 (5 bases). This CDR3 is 15 amino acids long. V was pared by 5 bases and J by 8 bases, with 18 bases between. CDR1 is MGHDK and CDR2 is SYGVNS in the germline V gene. The CDR3 DNA reads as TGTGCCAGCAGTCAGACCGGGCGGGGGTCGGAAAAACTGTTTTTT. It is translated as CASSQTGRGSEKLFF.

This chain links TRBV9 with TRBJ2-7; D is perhaps TRBD1 (6 bases). V gave up 2 bases and J gave up 6 bases, with 9 bases separating them. This CDR3 comprises 12 residues. Germline assignment: CDR1 SGDLS and CDR2 YYNGEE. The chain's CDR3 is CASSVGAGEQYF. In DNA form, the CDR3 reads TGTGCCAGCAGCGTGGGGGCCGGCGAGCAGTACTTC.

This rearrangement joins TRBV14 to TRBJ2-1; 11 bases line up with TRBD2. This CDR3 spans 15 amino acids. Germline trimming cut 4 bases from V and 5 bases from J; bases unmatched to any gene: 4. The V gene's germline CDR1 is SGHDN and CDR2 FVKESK. The CDR3, as DNA: TGTGCCAGCAGCCGGGGACTAGCGGTGAACAATGAGCAGTTCTTC. It encodes CASSRGLAVNNEQFF.

The genes are TRBV6-6 and TRBJ1-3, with D possibly matching TRBD1 (6 bases). Looked up from germline, CDR1 is MNHNY and CDR2 is SVGAGI (reference sequence). The CDR3 extends over 16 amino acids. V gave up 7 bases and J gave up 1 base, with 17 bases separating them. The CDR3 DNA follows: TGTGCCAGCACCATTAAGGGGCAGGGGTCTGGAAACACCATATATTTT. Protein product: CASTIKGQGSGNTIYF.

V is TRBV5-1 and J is TRBJ2-7; 8 positions match TRBD1. There are 14 residues in the CDR3. Germline V lookup: CDR1 SGHRS, CDR2 YFSETQ. V trimming: 4 bases; J trimming: 4 bases; junction bases outside the gene matches: 7. The CDR3 DNA sequence: TGCGCCAGCAGCGGACAGGGAAGCTCGTACGAGCAGTACTTC. Protein sequence: CASSGQGSSYEQYF.

This chain links TRBV13 with TRBJ2-7, with 8 bases identical to TRBD1. V lost 5 bases and J lost 1; bases outside the gene matches: 13. Germline CDR1 PRHDT, CDR2 FYEKMQ (reference sequence). This CDR3 is built from 17 residues. In nucleotides, the CDR3 is TGTGCCAGCAGCACCCCCCAGGGGGCAGGGGGTTCCTACGAGCAGTACTTC. Translation gives CASSTPQGAGGSYEQYF.

V usage is TRBV15 and J usage is TRBJ2-5, with 10 positions matching TRBD2. The CDR3 extends over 16 amino acids. CDR1 and CDR2 from the germline V gene are LNHNV and YYDKDF (reference sequence). The V segment lost 3 bases and the J segment 2 bases; nucleotides outside the gene matches: 6. The CDR3 spells CATSRLWTSGQETQYF. CDR3 coding DNA: TGTGCCACCAGCAGGCTATGGACTAGCGGACAAGAGACCCAGTACTTC.

The V call is TRBV5-1, the J call TRBJ2-3; TRBD2 agrees at 7 bases. Germline V CDR1 and CDR2: SGHRS, YFSETQ. The length of the CDR3 is 16 residues. Trimming cost V 4 bases and J 4 bases; bases outside gene matches: 12. CDR3 bases: TGCGCCAGCAGCCTGGGGGACTACATATTCGCAGATACGCAGTATTTT. Translating it yields CASSLGDYIFADTQYF.

A single count supports this clone. The chain is built from TRBV5-1 and TRBJ2-7; the match to TRBD1 covers 10 bases. The V and J ends lost 4 bases and 0 bases, in that order; junction bases with no gene match: 19. The germline V gene encodes CDR1 SGHRS and CDR2 YFSETQ. The CDR3 covers 20 residues. The CDR3, as DNA: TGCGCCAGCAGCCAACCCGGATTAAAGACCCGGGACAGGGGCTCCTACGAGCAGTACTTC. Translated, it gives CASSQPGLKTRDRGSYEQYF.

The chain carries TRBV28 and TRBJ2-7; 7 bases are shared with TRBD2. The CDR3 has 15 residues. Germline trimming cut 7 bases from V and 3 bases from J; bases unmatched to any gene: 12. Germline V CDR1 and CDR2: MDHEN, SYDVKM. The CDR3 sequence is CASKPASGSNYEQYF. The CDR3 DNA reads as TGTGCCAGCAAACCTGCTAGCGGATCTAACTACGAGCAGTACTTC.